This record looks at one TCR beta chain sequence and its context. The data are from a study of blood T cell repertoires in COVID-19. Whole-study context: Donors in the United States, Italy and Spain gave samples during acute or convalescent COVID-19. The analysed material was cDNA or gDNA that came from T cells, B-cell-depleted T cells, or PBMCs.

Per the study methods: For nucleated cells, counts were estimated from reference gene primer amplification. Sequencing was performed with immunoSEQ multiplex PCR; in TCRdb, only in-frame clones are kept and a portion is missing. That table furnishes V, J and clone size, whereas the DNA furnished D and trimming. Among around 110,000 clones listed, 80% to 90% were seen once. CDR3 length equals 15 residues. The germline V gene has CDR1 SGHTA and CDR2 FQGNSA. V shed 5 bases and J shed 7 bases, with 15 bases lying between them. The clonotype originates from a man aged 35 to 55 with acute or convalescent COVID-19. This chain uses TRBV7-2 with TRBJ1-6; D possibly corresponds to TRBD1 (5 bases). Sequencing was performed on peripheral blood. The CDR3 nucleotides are TGTGCCAGCAGCAACCGCAGGGTAACAAATTCACCCCTCCACTTT. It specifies CASSNRRVTNSPLHF.